The following is a T cell receptor (beta chain) sequence with its context. The sample comes from a study of blood T cell repertoires in COVID-19. Turning to the study itself: Acute and convalescent COVID-19 samples came from the United States, Italy and Spain. T cells, B-cell-depleted T cells, or PBMCs supplied cDNA or gDNA.

Per the study methods: Estimated nucleated cell counts came from reference gene primer amplification. Using immunoSEQ multiplex PCR, the repertoire was profiled, and TCRdb retains in-frame clones only, with some absent. V, J and clone size derive from that table, while D and trimming were established from the DNA sequence. The data contain some 130,000 clones, 90% of them singletons. Germline CDR1 and CDR2: WNHNN and SYGVQD (reference sequence). The V gene end was trimmed by 5 bases and the J gene end by 4 bases; junction bases not matched to a gene: 2. This CDR3 spans 13 amino acids. The receptor's source is a man between 50 and 59 years old with active COVID-19. The sequencing sample was made of peripheral blood. J is TRBJ1-5 and V is TRBV10-1; 7 positions agree with TRBD1. CDR3 region: CASSLTGNQPQHF. CDR3 sequence (DNA): TGCGCCAGCAGTCTGACAGGGAATCAGCCCCAGCATTTT.